Following are 21 T cell receptor beta chains from one sample sequenced in a study of identical twins' blood T cells. TCRdb processed the 5' RACE reads anew with MiXCR; each CDR3 protein has one entry. This table holds 350,000 to 400,000 distinct CDR3 sequences, around 30% found once. Sequences were obtained from PBMCs. All receptors derive from a woman aged 18 to 55 in good health.

This clonotype was seen a few times. J is TRBJ1-1 and V is TRBV27; unclear D gene. Trimming shortened V by 6 bases and J by 1 base, and 15 bases separated the two germline ends. CDR1 and CDR2 from the germline V gene are MNHEY and SMNVEV (reference sequence). This CDR3 spans 15 amino acids. The CDR3 bases are TGTGCCAGCAGGAGCGTCGTGGCTGGGAACACTGAAGCTTTCTTT. This encodes CASRSVVAGNTEAFF.

The V gene is TRBV3-1, the J gene TRBJ1-6; D not resolved. The ends were cut back, 1 base at V and 6 bases at J, with 7 bases in the middle. Germline V lookup: CDR1 LGHDT, CDR2 YNNKEL (reference sequence). The CDR3 runs 14 residues. The CDR3 nucleotides read TGTGCCAGCAGCCAAGGGTACGGTAATTCACCCCTCCACTTT. The encoded protein is CASSQGYGNSPLHF. The complete variable domain, with remaining parts taken from reference TRBV3-1 and TRBJ1-6, reads DTAVSQTPKYLVTQMGNDKSIKCEQNLGHDTMYWYKQDSKKFLKIMFSYNNKELIINETVPNRFSPKSPDKAHLNLHINSLELGDSAVYFCASSQGYGNSPLHFGNGTRLTVT.

This rearrangement joins TRBV29-1 to TRBJ2-1; 12 bases map to TRBD1. This CDR3 has 15 amino acids. Trimming at V came to 8 bases and at J to 7 bases, leaving 12 bases not matched to a gene. Looked up from germline, CDR1 is SQVTM and CDR2 is ANQGSEA. The CDR3 loop reads CSPWGGQGAWNEQFF. Written as DNA, the CDR3 is TGCAGCCCGTGGGGGGGACAGGGGGCTTGGAATGAGCAGTTCTTC.

This clonotype was found a few times. The chain couples TRBV12-3 or TRBV12-4 to TRBJ1-2; no firm D call. Between the trimmed V and J ends, which lost 3 bases and 4 bases, there was a span of 9 bases. This CDR3 region has 13 residues. The CDR3 spells CASSLNGPYGYTF. Written as DNA, the CDR3 is TGTGCCAGCAGTTTGAATGGCCCCTATGGCTACACCTTC.

This clonotype appeared a few times. In DNA form, the CDR3 reads TGTGCCAGCAGTTACTCGAGGTCCTACGAGCAGTACTTC. As protein: CASSYSRSYEQYF. The rearrangement uses TRBV6-2 or TRBV6-3 and TRBJ2-7; D is unresolved. The germline CDR1 and CDR2 sequences are MNHEY and SVGEGT. Trimming stripped 0 bases from V and 1 base from J, with 4 bases between. The CDR3 is made up of 13 amino acids.

The rearrangement links TRBV29-1 to TRBJ2-5, with D uncertain. The CDR3 has 12 amino acids. Germline CDR1 is SQVTM and CDR2 is ANQGSEA. V was shortened by 3 bases and J by 7 bases, with 12 bases between the two germline ends. The CDR3: CSVDSLTVTQYF. The CDR3 DNA is TGCAGCGTTGATTCTCTAACCGTGACCCAGTACTTC.

The chain uses TRBV21-1 and TRBJ1-3. TRBV21-1 is reported as a pseudogene. The CDR3 length is 16 residues. The CDR3 spells CAGSKGGRSSGNTIYF. CDR3 DNA: TGTGCCGGCAGCAAAGGAGGACGGAGCTCTGGAAACACCATATATTTT.

Concerning this clonotype: A single base separates this from a much larger clone, so it may be a read error. This chain uses TRBV24-1 with TRBJ2-1; 7 bases agree with TRBD1. The CDR3 is 15 amino acids. In germline, CDR1 is KGHDR, CDR2 SFDVKD. CDR3 in amino acids: CATSGGQGEINGQFF. The CDR3 DNA reads as TGTGCCACCAGTGGGGGTCAGGGGGAAATCAATGGGCAGTTCTTC.

Comment on this clonotype: One end of the junction fails to match germline, which may point to a read error. The chain's CDR3 is CASSLQGRAGDLFF. In DNA form, the CDR3 reads TGCGCCAGCAGCTTGCAGGGGCGGGCCGGGGATCTGTTTTTT. The chain combines TRBV5-1 with TRBJ2-2; weak D call: TRBD1 (6 bases). Per the germline V gene, CDR1 is SGHRS and CDR2 is YFSETQ. The CDR3 extends over 14 amino acids.

As for this clonotype: One end of the junction fails to match germline, which may point to a read error. V usage is TRBV29-1 and J usage is TRBJ1-1; 7 bases map to TRBD1. Per germline, CDR1 SQVTM and CDR2 ANQGSEA. The CDR3 loop spans 19 amino acids. The CDR3 sequence: CSVQGVHSIPRTMNTEASF. CDR3 sequence (DNA): TGCAGCGTTCAGGGGGTCCACTCCATACCTCGAACCATGAACACTGAAGCTTCCTTT.

This clonotype was seen just once. The chain is built from TRBV20-1 and TRBJ2-7; 7 nucleotides line up with TRBD1. The V and J ends lost 1 base and 5 bases, in that order; junction bases with no gene match: 11. The length of the CDR3 is 15 residues. Germline assignment: CDR1 DFQATT and CDR2 SNEGSKA (reference sequence). CDR3 loop: CSARAPTGFGDEQYF. DNA for the CDR3: TGCAGTGCTAGAGCCCCGACAGGGTTTGGAGACGAGCAGTACTTC.

About this clonotype itself: No DNA is shown, since the ends of the CDR3 on it are uncertain; the CDR3 is the one TCRdb lists. CDR3 sequence reads: CSAQRDRERYSCEQYF. The chain couples TRBV20-1 to TRBJ2-7; no DNA check was done on the table's D call, TRBD1. Ends included, the CDR3 has 16 residues. In germline, CDR1 is DFQATT, CDR2 SNEGSKA (reference sequence).

This clonotype was counted between two and nine times. This rearrangement joins TRBV27 to TRBJ2-7; D gene uncertain. This CDR3 has 12 amino acids. Germline-derived CDR1 and CDR2 are MNHEY and SMNVEV (reference sequence). V lost 7 bases to trimming and J lost 2 bases, with 9 bases between them. The CDR3, as DNA: TGTGCCAGCAACCTGGATCCCTACGAGCAGTACTTC. Its translation: CASNLDPYEQYF.

This clonotype was observed a few times. The chain joins TRBV11-2 to TRBJ2-1; D is perhaps TRBD1 or TRBD2 (5 bases each). V lost 5 bases and J lost 7, with 15 bases in between. Germline V CDR1 and CDR2: SGHAT, FQNNGV. This CDR3 comprises 14 residues. CDR3: CASSARGPRNEQFF. CDR3 nucleotide sequence: TGTGCCAGCAGCGCCCGGGGACCTAGAAATGAGCAGTTCTTC.

This clonotype came up a few times. The rearrangement joins TRBV9 to TRBJ1-2; a weak D match, TRBD1 (6 bases). The germline V gene encodes CDR1 SGDLS and CDR2 YYNGEE. The CDR3 length is 12 residues. Deletions cut 3 bases from V and 7 bases from J, with 10 bases between. The CDR3 region is CASSATGSGYTF. CDR3 DNA sequence: TGTGCCAGCAGCGCGACAGGTTCTGGCTACACCTTC.

The chain couples TRBV12-3 or TRBV12-4 to TRBJ2-5; TRBD2 agrees at 11 bases. The trim removed 5 bases at V and 8 bases at J, leaving 7 bases unmatched. This CDR3 has 14 amino acids. The CDR3 sequence is CASSHRLAGGTQYF. The CDR3 nucleotides read TGTGCCAGCAGTCACCGTCTAGCGGGGGGCACCCAGTACTTC.

The V and J genes are TRBV10-2 and TRBJ2-1, with 10 bases fitting TRBD1. J lost 4 bases, V lost 7 bases, and 7 bases had no gene match. The germline CDR1 and CDR2 sequences are WSHSY and SAAADI. The CDR3 consists of 15 residues. CDR3 in DNA: TGCGCCAGCATGTGTGACAGGGGGCCTTACAATGAGCAGTTCTTC. Its protein is CASMCDRGPYNEQFF.

This clonotype occurred a few times. The chain links TRBV20-1 to TRBJ2-1; TRBD1 agrees at 9 bases. Germline loops: CDR1 DFQATT, CDR2 SNEGSKA (reference sequence). The V and J ends lost 5 bases and 0 bases, in that order; junction bases with no gene match: 8. The CDR3 is made up of 16 amino acids. CDR3 sequence: CSAETRQGGSYNEQFF. The CDR3 DNA sequence: TGCAGTGCTGAGACAAGACAGGGGGGCTCCTACAATGAGCAGTTCTTC.

CDR3 nucleotide sequence: TGCGCCAGCAGCCAAGACTGGCTAGCGGAAGAGACCCAGTACTTC. This encodes CASSQDWLAEETQYF. The V gene is TRBV4-3, the J gene TRBJ2-5; 7 bases agree with TRBD2. CDR1 and CDR2 from the germline V gene are LGHNA and YSLEER. V gave up 0 bases and J gave up 3 bases; unmatched junction bases: 4. This CDR3 has 15 amino acids.

This clonotype was detected many times. The V call is TRBV10-3, the J call TRBJ2-2, with 11 bases fitting TRBD2. The junction had 10 bases not matched to a gene; V was cut back by 8 bases and J by 5 bases. The CDR3 extends over 16 amino acids. Germline V gives CDR1 ENHRY, CDR2 SYGVKD. CDR3 sequence reads: CAIGSSGRPKTGELFF. CDR3 nucleotides: TGTGCCATCGGTTCTAGCGGGAGGCCTAAAACCGGGGAGCTGTTTTTT.

This clonotype was seen only a few times. The V call is TRBV7-9, the J call TRBJ2-7, with D tentatively TRBD1 or TRBD2 (5 bases each). The CDR3 runs 15 residues. V lost 7 bases to trimming and J lost 0 bases, with 16 bases between them. Germline CDR1 is SEHNR and CDR2 is FQNEAQ (reference sequence). The CDR3 loop is CASTMGEILSYEQYF. The CDR3 nucleotides read TGTGCCAGCACAATGGGGGAGATTCTCTCCTACGAGCAGTACTTC.